Given below is one T cell receptor (beta chain) in context. Its antigen is unidentified. Each CDR3 protein gets one entry after TCRdb re-called the RT-PCR reads with MiXCR. The profile shows about 780,000 distinct CDR3 sequences, 15% to 20% of them singletons. This specimen comes from a study of response to subunit inactivated influenza vaccine. Broader study findings: The authors put forward the suggestion that each seasonal influenza vaccination may bring in only a limited number of new T cells.

Sequences were derived from PBMCs from blood, sampled 4 to 6 days after vaccination. The receptor's source is a man aged 50-59 years who received an inactivated influenza vaccine.

The CDR3 DNA reads as TGTGCCAGCAGCTTAGTTAGTTCGCGCTCCTCCTCCTACGAGCAGTACTTC. As protein: CASSLVSSRSSSYEQYF. V is TRBV7-6 and J is TRBJ2-7; no clear D. Germline V gives CDR1 SGHVS, CDR2 FNYEAQ. The CDR3 has 17 residues. The V and J ends lost 1 base and 0 bases respectively, with 16 bases between them. Full variable domain (remainder filled in from reference TRBV7-6 and TRBJ2-7): GAGVSQSPRYKVTKRGQDVALRCDPISGHVSLYWYRQALGQGPEFLTYFNYEAQQDKSGLPNDRFSAERPEGSISTLTIQRTEQRDSAMYRCASSLVSSRSSSYEQYFGPGTRLTVT.